The following is a T cell receptor beta chain sequence with its context. What it recognizes is unknown. This sample was taken from a study of radiation and T cells in renal cell carcinoma. Study outcomes and limitations: No pretreatment tumor biopsies were available for baseline clonotypes. From baseline, blood top tumor clonotypes peaked at 2 weeks post-radiation.

Germline lookup yields CDR1 PRHDT and CDR2 FYEKMQ (reference sequence). Trimming removed 2 bases at V and 4 bases at J, with 12 bases between. The CDR3 has 14 amino acids. Clones were sequenced by immunoSEQ multiplex PCR, and TCRdb holds only the in-frame ones, with some missing. In the table there are 140,000 or so clones, approximately 86% of which are singletons. The time point here: blood 4 weeks post-SBRT, at nephrectomy. Stated treatment: 15 Gy SBRT to primary tumor, nephrectomy 4 weeks later. Radiation-treated patients gave blood at baseline, week 2 and week 4. This renal cell carcinoma was of the clear cell type.

The source of this sequence is a woman in her fifties or sixties with renal cell carcinoma. The sample here was blood, taken from a patient whose treatment included radiotherapy and nephrectomy. The chain uses TRBV13 and TRBJ2-7; D not certain. CDR3 sequence reads: CASSLKKQIYEQYF. As DNA, the CDR3 is TGTGCCAGCAGCTTAAAGAAACAGATTTACGAGCAGTACTTC. Drawing the rest from reference TRBV13 and TRBJ2-7, the complete variable domain is AAGVIQSPRHLIKEKRETATLKCYPIPRHDTVYWYQQGPGQDPQFLISFYEKMQSDKGSIPDRFSAQQFSDYHSELNMSSLELGDSALYFCASSLKKQIYEQYFGPGTRLTVT.